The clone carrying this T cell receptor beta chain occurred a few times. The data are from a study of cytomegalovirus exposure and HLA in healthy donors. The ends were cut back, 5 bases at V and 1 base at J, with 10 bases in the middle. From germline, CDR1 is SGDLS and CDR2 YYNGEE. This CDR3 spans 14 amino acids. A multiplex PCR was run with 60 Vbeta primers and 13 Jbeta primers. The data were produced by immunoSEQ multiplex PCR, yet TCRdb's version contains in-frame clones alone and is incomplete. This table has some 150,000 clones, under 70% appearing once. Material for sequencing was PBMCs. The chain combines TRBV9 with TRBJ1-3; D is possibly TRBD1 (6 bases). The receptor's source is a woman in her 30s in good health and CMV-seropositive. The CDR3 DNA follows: TGTGCCAGCAGTGGGGGGGCATCTGGAAACACCATATATTTT. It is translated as CASSGGASGNTIYF. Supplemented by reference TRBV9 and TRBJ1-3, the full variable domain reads DSGVTQTPKHLITATGQRVTLRCSPRSGDLSVYWYQQSLDQGLQFLIQYYNGEERAKGNILERFSAQQFPDLHSELNLSSLELGDSALYFCASSGGASGNTIYFGEGSWLTVV.